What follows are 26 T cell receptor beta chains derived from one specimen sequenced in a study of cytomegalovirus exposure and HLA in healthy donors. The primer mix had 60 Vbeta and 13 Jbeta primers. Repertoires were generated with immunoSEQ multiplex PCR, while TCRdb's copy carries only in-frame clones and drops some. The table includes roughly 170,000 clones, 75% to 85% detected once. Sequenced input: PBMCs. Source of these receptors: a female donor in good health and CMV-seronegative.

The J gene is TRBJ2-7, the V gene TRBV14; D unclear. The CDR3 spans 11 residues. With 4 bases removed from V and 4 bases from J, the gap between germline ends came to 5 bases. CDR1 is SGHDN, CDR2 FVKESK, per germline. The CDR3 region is CASSLLYEQYF. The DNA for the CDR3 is TGTGCCAGCAGCCTTCTATACGAGCAGTACTTC.

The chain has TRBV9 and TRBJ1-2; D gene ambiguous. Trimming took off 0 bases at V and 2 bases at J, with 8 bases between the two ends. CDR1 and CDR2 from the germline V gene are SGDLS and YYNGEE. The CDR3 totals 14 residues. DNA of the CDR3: TGTGCCAGCAGCGTAGATGGCAGAAACTATGGCTACACCTTC. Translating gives CASSVDGRNYGYTF.

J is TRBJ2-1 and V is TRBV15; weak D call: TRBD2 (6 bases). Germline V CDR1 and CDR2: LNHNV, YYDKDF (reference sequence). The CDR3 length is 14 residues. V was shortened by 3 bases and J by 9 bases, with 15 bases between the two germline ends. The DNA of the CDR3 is TGTGCCACCAGCAGGGAGGCGGGACGAGCTGAGCAGTTCTTC. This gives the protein CATSREAGRAEQFF. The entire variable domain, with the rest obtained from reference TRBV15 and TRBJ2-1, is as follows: DAMVIQNPRYQVTQFGKPVTLSCSQTLNHNVMYWYQQKSSQAPKLLFHYYDKDFNNEADTPDNFQSRRPNTSFCFLDIRSPGLGDTAMYLCATSREAGRAEQFFGPGTRLTVL.

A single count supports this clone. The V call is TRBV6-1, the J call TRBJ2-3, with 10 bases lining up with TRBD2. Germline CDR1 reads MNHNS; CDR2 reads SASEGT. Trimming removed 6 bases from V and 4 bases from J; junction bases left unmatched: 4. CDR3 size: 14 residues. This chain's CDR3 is CASSAAGGPDTQYF. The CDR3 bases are TGTGCCAGCAGCGCAGCGGGAGGGCCAGATACGCAGTATTTT.

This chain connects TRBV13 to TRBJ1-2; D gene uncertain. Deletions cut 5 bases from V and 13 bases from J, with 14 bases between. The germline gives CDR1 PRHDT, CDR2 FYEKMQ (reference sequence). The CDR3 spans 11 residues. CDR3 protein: CASSASGACTF. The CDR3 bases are TGTGCCAGCAGCGCCAGCGGCGCTTGCACCTTC.

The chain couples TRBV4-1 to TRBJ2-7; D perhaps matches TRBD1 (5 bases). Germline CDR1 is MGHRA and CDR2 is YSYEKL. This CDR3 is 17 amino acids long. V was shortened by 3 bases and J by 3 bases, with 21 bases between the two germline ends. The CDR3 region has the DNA TGCGCCAGCAGCCATCTGGCAGAACCAGACAGCAACTACGAGCAGTACTTC. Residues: CASSHLAEPDSNYEQYF.

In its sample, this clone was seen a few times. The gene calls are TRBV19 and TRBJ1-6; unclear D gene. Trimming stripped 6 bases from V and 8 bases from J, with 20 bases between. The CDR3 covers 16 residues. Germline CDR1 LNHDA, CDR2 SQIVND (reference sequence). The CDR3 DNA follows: TGTGCCAGTAGCCTTCCGACAACGAATATCTATTCACCCCTCCACTTT. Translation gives CASSLPTTNIYSPLHF.

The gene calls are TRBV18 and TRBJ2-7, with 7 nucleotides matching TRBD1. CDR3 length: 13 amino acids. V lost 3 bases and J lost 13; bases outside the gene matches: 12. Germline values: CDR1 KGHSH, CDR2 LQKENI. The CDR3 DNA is TGTGCCAGCTCACCCGGGACAGACCCCTTGTTTTACTTC. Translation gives CASSPGTDPLFYF.

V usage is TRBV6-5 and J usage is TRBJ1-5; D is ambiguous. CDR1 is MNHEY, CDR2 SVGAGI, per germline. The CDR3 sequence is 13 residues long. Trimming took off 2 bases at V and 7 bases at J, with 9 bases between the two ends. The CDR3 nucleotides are TGTGCCAGCAGTTACGTCCGAGGGCAGCCCCAGCATTTT. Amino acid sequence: CASSYVRGQPQHF.

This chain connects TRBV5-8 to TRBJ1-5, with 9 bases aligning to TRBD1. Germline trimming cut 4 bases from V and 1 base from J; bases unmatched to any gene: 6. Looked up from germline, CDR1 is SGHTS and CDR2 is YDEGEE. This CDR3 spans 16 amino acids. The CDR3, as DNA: TGTGCCAGCAGCCAATACAGGGGGCAGAGCAATCAGCCCCAGCATTTT. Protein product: CASSQYRGQSNQPQHF.

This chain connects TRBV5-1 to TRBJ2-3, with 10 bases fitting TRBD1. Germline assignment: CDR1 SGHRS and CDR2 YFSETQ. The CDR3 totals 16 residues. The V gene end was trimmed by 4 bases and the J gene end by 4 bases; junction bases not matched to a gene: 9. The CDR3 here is CASSGTGERGADTQYF. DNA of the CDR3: TGCGCCAGCAGCGGGACAGGGGAAAGGGGTGCAGATACGCAGTATTTT.

The CDR3 nucleotides are TGTGCCAGCAGCTCACGACTAGCGGGGCAGTACGAGCAGTACTTC. Residues: CASSSRLAGQYEQYF. The chain has TRBV7-2 and TRBJ2-7, with 11 bases aligning to TRBD2. Germline CDR1 and CDR2: SGHTA and FQGNSA. The length of the CDR3 is 15 residues. After removal of 4 bases from V and 4 bases from J, the junction contained 6 bases not matched to a gene.

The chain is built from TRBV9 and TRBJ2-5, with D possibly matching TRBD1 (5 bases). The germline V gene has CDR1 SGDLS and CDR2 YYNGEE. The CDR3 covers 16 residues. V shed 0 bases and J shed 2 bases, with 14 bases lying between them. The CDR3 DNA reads TGTGCCAGCAGCGTAGTTGGGGCACGTGATCAAGAGACCCAGTACTTC. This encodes CASSVVGARDQETQYF.

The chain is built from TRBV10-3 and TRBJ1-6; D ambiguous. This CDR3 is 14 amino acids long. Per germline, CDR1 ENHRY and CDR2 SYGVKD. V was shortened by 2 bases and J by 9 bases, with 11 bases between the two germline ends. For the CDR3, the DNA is TGTGCCATCAGTGAGGGAGAGGAGAGTTCACCCCTCCACTTT. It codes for CAISEGEESSPLHF.

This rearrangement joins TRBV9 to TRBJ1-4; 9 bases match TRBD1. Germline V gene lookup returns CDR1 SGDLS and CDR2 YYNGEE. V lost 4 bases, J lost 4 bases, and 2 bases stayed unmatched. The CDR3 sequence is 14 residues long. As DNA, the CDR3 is TGTGCCAGCAGCCCGGGACAGGGTAATGAAAAACTGTTTTTT. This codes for CASSPGQGNEKLFF.

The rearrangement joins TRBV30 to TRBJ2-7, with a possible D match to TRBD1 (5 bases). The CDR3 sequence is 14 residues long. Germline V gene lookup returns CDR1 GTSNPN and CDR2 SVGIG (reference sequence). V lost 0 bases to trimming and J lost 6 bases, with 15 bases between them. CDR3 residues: CAWSVGQGFSEQYF. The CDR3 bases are TGTGCCTGGAGTGTGGGGCAGGGATTTTCCGAGCAGTACTTC.

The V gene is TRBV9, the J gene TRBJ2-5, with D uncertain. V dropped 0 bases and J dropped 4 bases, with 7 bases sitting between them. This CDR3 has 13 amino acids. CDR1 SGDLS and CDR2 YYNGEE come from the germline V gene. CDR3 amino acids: CASSVGRVETQYF. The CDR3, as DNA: TGTGCCAGCAGCGTAGGTAGAGTAGAGACCCAGTACTTC.

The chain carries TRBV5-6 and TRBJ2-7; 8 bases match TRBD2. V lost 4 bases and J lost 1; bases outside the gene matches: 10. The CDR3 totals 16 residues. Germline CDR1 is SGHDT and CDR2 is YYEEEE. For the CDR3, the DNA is TGTGCCAGCAGCACCGGGGGGGGTACTACTTCCTACGAGCAGTACTTC. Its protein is CASSTGGGTTSYEQYF.

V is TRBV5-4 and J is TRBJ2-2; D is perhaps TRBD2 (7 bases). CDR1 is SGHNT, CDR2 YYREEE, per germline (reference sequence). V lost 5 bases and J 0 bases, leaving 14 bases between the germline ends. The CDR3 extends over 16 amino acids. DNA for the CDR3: TGTGCCAGCAGGGGAGGGGGGGCCGCGAACACCGGGGAGCTGTTTTTT. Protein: CASRGGGAANTGELFF. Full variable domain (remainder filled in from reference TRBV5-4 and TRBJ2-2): ETGVTQSPTHLIKTRGQQVTLRCSSQSGHNTVSWYQQALGQGPQFIFQYYREEENGRGNFPPRFSGLQFPNYSSELNVNALELDDSALYLCASRGGGAANTGELFFGEGSRLTVL.

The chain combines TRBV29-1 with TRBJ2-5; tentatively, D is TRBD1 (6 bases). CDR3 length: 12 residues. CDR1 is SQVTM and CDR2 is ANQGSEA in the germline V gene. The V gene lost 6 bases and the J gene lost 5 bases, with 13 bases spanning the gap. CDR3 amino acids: CSVRGSGETQYF. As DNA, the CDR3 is TGCAGCGTCAGGGGCTCTGGGGAGACCCAGTACTTC.

This chain's CDR3 is CASSHREETQYF. CDR3 DNA sequence: TGTGCCAGCAGCCACAGGGAAGAGACCCAGTACTTC. This sequence joins TRBV7-2 and TRBJ2-5; D is possibly TRBD1 (6 bases). Trimming shortened V by 5 bases and J by 3 bases, and 7 bases separated the two germline ends. The CDR3 is made up of 12 amino acids. CDR1 and CDR2 from the germline V gene are SGHTA and FQGNSA.

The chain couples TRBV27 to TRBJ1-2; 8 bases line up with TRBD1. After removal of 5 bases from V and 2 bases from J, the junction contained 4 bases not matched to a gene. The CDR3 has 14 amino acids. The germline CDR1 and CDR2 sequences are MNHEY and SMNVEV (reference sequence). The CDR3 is CASSTRTGNYGYTF. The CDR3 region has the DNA TGTGCCAGCAGTACCAGGACAGGGAACTATGGCTACACCTTC.

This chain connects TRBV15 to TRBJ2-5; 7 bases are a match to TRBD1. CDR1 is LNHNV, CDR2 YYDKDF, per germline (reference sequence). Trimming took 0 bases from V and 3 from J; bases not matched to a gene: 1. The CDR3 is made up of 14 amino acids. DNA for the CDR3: TGTGCCACCAGCAGAGATCAGGGGGAAGAGACCCAGTACTTC. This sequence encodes CATSRDQGEETQYF.

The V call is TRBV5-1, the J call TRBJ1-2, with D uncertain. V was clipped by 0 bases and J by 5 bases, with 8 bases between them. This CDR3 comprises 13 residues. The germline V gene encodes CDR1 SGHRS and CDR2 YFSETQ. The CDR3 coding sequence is TGCGCCAGCAGCTTGGGCTCCGGGTATGGCTACACCTTC. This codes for CASSLGSGYGYTF.

The chain's CDR3 is CASNDRTRETQYF. Written as DNA, the CDR3 is TGTGCCAGCAATGACAGGACGAGGGAGACCCAGTACTTC. The chain uses TRBV5-4 and TRBJ2-5, with D maybe TRBD1 (6 bases). Germline CDR1 SGHNT, CDR2 YYREEE (reference sequence). The CDR3 is made up of 13 amino acids. With 6 bases removed from V and 5 bases from J, the gap between germline ends came to 14 bases.

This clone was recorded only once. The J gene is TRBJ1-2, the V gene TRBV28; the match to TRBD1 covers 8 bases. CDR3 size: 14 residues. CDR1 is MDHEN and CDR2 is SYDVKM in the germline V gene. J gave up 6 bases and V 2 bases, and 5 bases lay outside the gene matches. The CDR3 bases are TGTGCCAGCAGTTTAACCGACAGGGGCCATGGCTACACCTTC. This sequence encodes CASSLTDRGHGYTF.